These T cell receptor beta chains were read from a single sample in a study of cytomegalovirus exposure and HLA in healthy donors. Here immunoSEQ multiplex PCR was the method, and the copy in TCRdb shows in-frame clones only, minus some. Found here are more than 75,000 clones; the top ten clones hold 15%. The sample consisted of PBMCs. The receptors come from a man aged 50-60 years in good health and CMV-seropositive. The CDR3 runs from the conserved cysteine through the conserved F or W. The D gene is left open where the match is weak.

V	D	J	DNA	CDR3
TRBV4-1	.	TRBJ2-3	TGCGCCAGCAGCCAAGAACCTAGCGCCGATACGCAGTATTTT	CASSQEPSADTQYF
TRBV30	.	TRBJ1-2	TGTGCCACACCAACCCGACAGAGCTCGTTTACAGGCTATGGCTACACCTTC	CATPTRQSSFTGYGYTF
TRBV5-1	.	TRBJ2-5	TGCGCCAGCAGCTTGGGGTTGCGAGGGGAGACCCAGTACTTC	CASSLGLRGETQYF
TRBV7-8	TRBD1	TRBJ1-2	TGTGCCAGCAGTCCAGGGGGCTTGAGCTACACCTTC	CASSPGGLSYTF
TRBV19	TRBD1	TRBJ1-5	TGTGCCAGTAGTATAGGCCCTCTCCGGACAGGGGAGGGAGGGGTTATATTGAGCAATCAGCCCCAGCATTTT	CASSIGPLRTGEGGVILSNQPQHF
TRBV29-1	TRBD1	TRBJ2-7	TGCAGCGTTGCCCACGGACAGGGAGGCTACGAGCAGTACTTC	CSVAHGQGGYEQYF
TRBV30	TRBD1	TRBJ2-2	TGTGCCTGGAGCAGGGGAACAGGGGCCACCGGGGAGCTGTTTTTT	CAWSRGTGATGELFF
TRBV7-8	.	TRBJ1-1	TGTGCCAGCACCCAAAAACGTCAGGTGTGGAACACTGAAGCTTTCTTT	CASTQKRQVWNTEAFF
TRBV7-2	.	TRBJ2-1	TGTGCCAGCAGCTCCTTCTCCTACAATGAGCAGTTCTTC	CASSSFSYNEQFF
TRBV19	TRBD2	TRBJ2-1	TGTGCCAGTACCAGACTAGCGGGAGGTGAAGGGCAGTTCTTC	CASTRLAGGEGQFF
TRBV7-3	.	TRBJ1-2	TGTGCCAGCAGCTTAACAGGAGGAACGGAAGGCTACACCTTC	CASSLTGGTEGYTF
TRBV6-1	TRBD1	TRBJ1-2	TGTGCCAGCAGTGCCGGGACAGGGTTAGGTGTCGCCTATGGCTACACCTTC	CASSAGTGLGVAYGYTF
TRBV30	.	TRBJ1-5	TGTGCCTGGAGTGTGAGGGGCAATCAGCCCCAGCATTTT	CAWSVRGNQPQHF
TRBV2	TRBD1	TRBJ2-7	TGTGCCAGCAGGAAGGGACAGGCAACCTACGAGCAGTACTTC	CASRKGQATYEQYF
TRBV30	TRBD2	TRBJ2-1	TGTGCCTGGAGTGTATGGGAGGGAGAGTACAATGAGCAGTTCTTC	CAWSVWEGEYNEQFF
TRBV19	.	TRBJ2-1	TGTGCCAGTAGCCCTATGGCGCGGGTTGAGCAGTTCTTC	CASSPMARVEQFF
TRBV10-3	.	TRBJ2-5	TGTGCCATCAGGACACCGCAAGAGACCCAGTACTTC	CAIRTPQETQYF
TRBV4-3	.	TRBJ1-2	TGCGCCAGCAGCCAGTCCGGAGAGCCCATCTATGGCTACACCTTC	CASSQSGEPIYGYTF
TRBV2	.	TRBJ1-1	TGTGCCAGCAGTGCCGGGGTACAGGGAAACACTGAAGCTTTCTTT	CASSAGVQGNTEAFF
TRBV10-3	TRBD1	TRBJ1-5	TGTGCCATCAGTGAGGACAGGGCGAACCAGCCCCAGCATTTT	CAISEDRANQPQHF
TRBV18	TRBD1	TRBJ1-4	TGTGCCAGCTCATCCAGGGGGCGGGCTAATGAAAAACTGTTTTTT	CASSSRGRANEKLFF
TRBV5-1	TRBD1	TRBJ1-5	TGCGCCAGCAGCATACAGGGGTTGGAAAATCAGCCCCAGCATTTT	CASSIQGLENQPQHF
TRBV12-5	TRBD1	TRBJ2-4	TGTGCTAGTGGTTTGGAGGGGGCCGAAAACATTCAGTACTTC	CASGLEGAENIQYF
TRBV4-3	TRBD2	TRBJ2-1	TGCGTCAGCAGCCTAGTTACTAGCGGGGGGAATGAGCAGTTCTTC	CVSSLVTSGGNEQFF
TRBV5-1	TRBD1	TRBJ1-4	TGCGCCAGCAGCGGACAGGGTTCAACTCGCGAAAAACTGTTTTTT	CASSGQGSTREKLFF
TRBV11-2	TRBD1	TRBJ1-2	TGTGCCAGCAGAAATTACGACAGGGGCGGAGGGTACACCTTC	CASRNYDRGGGYTF
TRBV19	TRBD2	TRBJ2-1	TGTGCCAGTAGTATCCCGCTAGCGGGAGGGTTCTATGAGCAGTTCTTC	CASSIPLAGGFYEQFF
TRBV7-7	.	TRBJ2-3	TGTGCTAGCAGCTTATCAGGCACAGATACGCAGTATTTT	CASSLSGTDTQYF
TRBV4-1	.	TRBJ1-3	TGCGCCAGCAGCCAAGGGTACAGGTTCTCTGGAAACACCATATATTTT	CASSQGYRFSGNTIYF
TRBV5-1	.	TRBJ1-3	TGCGCCAGCAGCCCGCCCCCAGGGTCCGGAAACACCATATATTTT	CASSPPPGSGNTIYF
TRBV7-2	TRBD2	TRBJ2-7	TGTGCCAGCAGCTTTGGGGGACTAGCGGGAGGTTTCGGAGGGGAGCAGTACTTC	CASSFGGLAGGFGGEQYF
TRBV5-6	TRBD2	TRBJ2-3	TGTGCCAGCAGCCTCTCCACGGGGGGACGGGGCACAGATACGCAGTATTTT	CASSLSTGGRGTDTQYF
TRBV7-8	TRBD1	TRBJ1-1	TGTGCCAGCAGCTCCAACAGGGGGCGAGGCACTGAAGCTTTCTTT	CASSSNRGRGTEAFF
TRBV7-9	.	TRBJ2-5	TGTGCCAGCAGCCCCCGAGTAGCCATGTACCAAGAGACCCAGTACTTC	CASSPRVAMYQETQYF
TRBV12-5	.	TRBJ2-3	TGTGCTAGTGGTCTCACAGGGTCGGCGGATACGCAGTATTTT	CASGLTGSADTQYF
TRBV7-9	.	TRBJ2-3	TGTGCCAGCAGCTCGCAGCGTAGCACAGATACGCAGTATTTT	CASSSQRSTDTQYF
TRBV4-1	TRBD2	TRBJ2-2	TGCGCCAGCAGCCTCGGGACTATTCCTGTCGGGGAGCTGTTTTTT	CASSLGTIPVGELFF
TRBV18	.	TRBJ1-2	TGTGCCAGCTCACCCGACAGGATTAACTATGGCTACACCTTC	CASSPDRINYGYTF
TRBV11-2	.	TRBJ2-1	TGTGCCAGCAGCTATCTAGGCGGTTTCAACAATGAGCAGTTCTTC	CASSYLGGFNNEQFF
TRBV7-2	.	TRBJ1-5	TGTGCCAGCAGCTTAGCTCAGGGTAGGGGTCAGCCCCAGCATTTT	CASSLAQGRGQPQHF
TRBV28	.	TRBJ1-1	TGTGCCAGCAGTTTACCCGACAGGACGGTTGAAGCTTTCTTT	CASSLPDRTVEAFF